The T cell receptor (beta chain) described here comes from a study of technical replicates of blood from a handful of donors. This clone was observed once. This CDR3 region has 16 residues. V dropped 0 bases and J dropped 7; count of bases not matched to a gene: 11. Germline-derived CDR1 and CDR2 are KGHSH and LQKENI. The data were produced by immunoSEQ multiplex PCR, yet TCRdb's version contains in-frame clones alone and is incomplete. The top ten clones hold over 0.2% of a sample with more than 90,000 clones, roughly 96% of them seen once. Sequenced: T cells isolated from PBMCs. This sequence was found in a human donor in good health. The chain combines TRBV18 with TRBJ1-1; 7 nucleotides match TRBD1. This CDR3 is CASSPPYDRVAYEAFF. Written as DNA, the CDR3 is TGTGCCAGCTCACCACCCTACGACAGGGTGGCTTATGAAGCTTTCTTT.